The sequence of this TCR beta chain was determined in a study of cytomegalovirus exposure and HLA in healthy donors. Researchers ran the PCR with 60 Vbeta and 13 Jbeta primers. Authors' analysis steps: Unique TCR beta chains numbered around 75 million in a later analysis, with roughly 10 million shared. Measured with immunoSEQ multiplex PCR; TCRdb has only the in-frame clones, and not every one. The V and J calls and clone size were taken over from that table, and D and trimming were inferred from the DNA. The sample lists about 80,000 clones; about 77% were seen once. The receptor comes from a man aged 45-65 years in good health and CMV-seronegative. The sequenced sample was PBMCs.

The DNA of the CDR3 is TGCGCCAGCAGACTTGACAGGGAAAGAGGGTATACGCAGTATTTT. Translated, it gives CASRLDRERGYTQYF. J is TRBJ2-3 and V is TRBV5-1; 7 bases match TRBD1. The germline V gene encodes CDR1 SGHRS and CDR2 YFSETQ. V gave up 5 bases and J gave up 7 bases; unmatched junction bases: 13. This CDR3 has 15 amino acids.